Following are 27 T cell receptor beta chains from one sample sequenced in a study of cytomegalovirus exposure and HLA in healthy donors. This PCR relied on a set of 60 Vbeta primers and 13 Jbeta primers. The table came from immunoSEQ multiplex PCR; TCRdb's copy has only in-frame clones and leaves some out. The sample includes about 210,000 clones, about four fifths of them seen just once. Sample: PBMCs. These TCRs come from a woman between 50 and 59 years old in good health and CMV-seropositive.

This clone appeared a few times. V is TRBV19 and J is TRBJ1-2; no firm D call. V lost 6 bases to trimming and J lost 6 bases, with 14 bases between them. CDR1 LNHDA and CDR2 SQIVND come from the germline V gene (reference sequence). This CDR3 comprises 13 residues. CDR3 amino acids: CASRSLESNGYTF. In DNA, the CDR3 is TGTGCCAGTAGGTCGTTAGAATCAAATGGCTACACCTTC.

This chain uses TRBV5-1 with TRBJ2-2; D is unresolved. Trimming shortened V by 3 bases and J by 3 bases, and 15 bases separated the two germline ends. Germline loops: CDR1 SGHRS, CDR2 YFSETQ. CDR3 length equals 16 residues. The DNA for the CDR3 is TGCGCCAGCAGCTCGCAGCCGGGTTTCGACACCGGGGAGCTGTTTTTT. The encoded protein is CASSSQPGFDTGELFF.

This clone was observed a handful of times. The chain recombines TRBV9 with TRBJ1-1; D uncertain. The CDR3 length is 13 residues. The germline gives CDR1 SGDLS, CDR2 YYNGEE. The V end lost 4 bases, the J end lost 1 base, and 8 bases lay between the germline ends. The CDR3 coding sequence is TGTGCCAGCAGCCCCCGGGGGAACACTGAAGCTTTCTTT. Translated, it gives CASSPRGNTEAFF.

The rearrangement links TRBV19 to TRBJ2-3, with D perhaps matching TRBD2 (6 bases). Germline V gene sequence: CDR1 LNHDA, CDR2 SQIVND (reference sequence). This CDR3 is 15 amino acids long. V gave up 5 bases and J gave up 0 bases, with 12 bases separating them. The CDR3 DNA follows: TGTGCCAGTAGTTCCCGGGAGCTAAGCACAGATACGCAGTATTTT. As protein: CASSSRELSTDTQYF.

The V call is TRBV6-5, the J call TRBJ1-2; the match to TRBD1 covers 8 bases. Germline loops: CDR1 MNHEY, CDR2 SVGAGI. V lost 5 bases, J lost 1 base, and 6 bases stayed unmatched. The CDR3 contains 15 residues. CDR3 sequence: CASSQDRGNNYGYTF. The CDR3 nucleotides read TGTGCCAGCAGTCAAGACAGGGGCAATAACTATGGCTACACCTTC.

The chain combines TRBV27 with TRBJ1-6; D might be TRBD1 (5 bases). The CDR3 covers 12 residues. Trimming left V 8 bases short and J 14 bases short, with 16 bases between. CDR1 and CDR2 from the germline V gene are MNHEY and SMNVEV (reference sequence). The CDR3 bases are TGTGCCAGCGGGGGGTTTCCGTCAACCCTCCACTTT. It encodes CASGGFPSTLHF.

The CDR3 sequence is CASSIGQVNNQPQHF. CDR3 nucleotides: TGTGCCAGTAGTATCGGTCAGGTCAACAATCAGCCCCAGCATTTT. This chain links TRBV19 with TRBJ1-5; D unclear. The CDR3 runs 15 residues. V was trimmed by 3 bases and J by 3 bases, leaving 12 bases between them. Germline V gene data show CDR1 as LNHDA and CDR2 as SQIVND (reference sequence).

The chain employs TRBV29-1 and TRBJ1-1, with 8 nucleotides matching TRBD1. The CDR3 runs 14 residues. Trimming removed 5 bases from V and 1 base from J; junction bases left unmatched: 6. Per the germline V gene, CDR1 is SQVTM and CDR2 is ANQGSEA. CDR3 residues: CSVTRQGRNTEAFF. The CDR3 DNA follows: TGCAGCGTTACTAGACAGGGGCGGAACACTGAAGCTTTCTTT. The variable domain in full, with the rest retrieved from reference TRBV29-1 and TRBJ1-1, is SAVISQKPSRDICQRGTSLTIQCQVDSQVTMMFWYRQQPGQSLTLIATANQGSEATYESGFVIDKFPISRPNLTFSTLTVSNMSPEDSSIYLCSVTRQGRNTEAFFGQGTRLTVV.

The chain carries TRBV7-9 and TRBJ2-5, with a possible D match to TRBD1 (5 bases). Per germline, CDR1 SEHNR and CDR2 FQNEAQ (reference sequence). V lost 5 bases, J lost 2 bases, and 18 bases lay in between. The CDR3 loop spans 16 amino acids. The CDR3 DNA follows: TGTGCCAGCAGCAAAGGGCACCTGACAGTACAAGAGACCCAGTACTTC. This codes for CASSKGHLTVQETQYF.

There are a few counts of this clone. The genes are TRBV5-1 and TRBJ1-1, with 9 positions matching TRBD1. Germline CDR1 and CDR2: SGHRS and YFSETQ. There are 15 residues in the CDR3. V trimming: 4 bases; J trimming: 4 bases; junction bases outside the gene matches: 8. CDR3: CASSQDRGRSTEAFF. DNA for the CDR3: TGCGCCAGCAGCCAGGACAGGGGACGCAGCACTGAAGCTTTCTTT.

V gene TRBV6-5 combines with J gene TRBJ2-5; D not certain. Germline-derived CDR1 and CDR2 are MNHEY and SVGAGI. The CDR3 sequence is 13 residues long. Trimming pared 5 bases from V and 5 bases from J, leaving 12 bases between. CDR3 sequence: CASSGGAVETQYF. The CDR3 region has the DNA TGTGCCAGCAGTGGCGGAGCTGTTGAGACCCAGTACTTC.

The chain uses TRBV4-2 and TRBJ1-3; 7 nucleotides match TRBD1. V trimming: 2 bases; J trimming: 2 bases; junction bases outside the gene matches: 3. This CDR3 contains 15 residues. Germline CDR1 reads LGHNA; CDR2 reads YNFKEQ. CDR3 coding DNA: TGTGCCAGCAGCCAACGGGACAGCCCTGGAAACACCATATATTTT. Its translation: CASSQRDSPGNTIYF.

With regard to this clone: One junction end does not reproduce the germline sequence, and a read error may be involved. Other DNA sequences in the sample encode the same CDR3. The chain uses TRBV10-1 and TRBJ2-3; TRBD2 is a possible D gene (5 bases). Germline CDR1 is WNHNN and CDR2 is SYGVQD (reference sequence). The CDR3 extends over 12 amino acids. CDR3 residues: CASSASTDTQYF. Here the CDR3 DNA reads TGCGCCAGCAGTGCTAGCACGGATACGCAGTATTTT.

This sequence joins TRBV2 and TRBJ1-1; 7 nucleotides line up with TRBD1. The V gene's germline CDR1 is SNHLY and CDR2 FYNNEI. The CDR3 spans 13 residues. V was pared by 5 bases and J by 1 base, with 1 base of the junction left unmatched. CDR3 sequence: CASSHRGNTEAFF. CDR3 DNA: TGTGCCAGCAGTCACAGGGGGAACACTGAAGCTTTCTTT.

V gene TRBV4-2 combines with J gene TRBJ2-1; 9 nucleotides align to TRBD2. The junction had 12 bases not matched to a gene; V was cut back by 3 bases and J by 6 bases. The CDR3 sequence is 17 residues long. Germline V gives CDR1 LGHNA, CDR2 YNFKEQ. Here the CDR3 reads CASSQSGGLANINEQFF. As DNA, the CDR3 is TGTGCCAGCAGCCAGAGCGGGGGACTAGCTAACATCAATGAGCAGTTCTTC.

The chain links TRBV5-1 to TRBJ1-2; 9 nucleotides agree with TRBD1. This CDR3 contains 14 residues. CDR1 SGHRS and CDR2 YFSETQ come from the germline V gene. V was clipped by 0 bases and J by 8 bases; unmatched bases: 5. CDR3 sequence: CASSLDGTGRGYTF. In DNA form, the CDR3 reads TGCGCCAGCAGCTTGGATGGGACAGGGCGCGGCTACACCTTC.

V usage is TRBV18 and J usage is TRBJ2-1, with D perhaps TRBD1 (6 bases). This CDR3 contains 12 residues. The V gene lost 3 bases and the J gene lost 10 bases, with 10 bases spanning the gap. From germline, CDR1 is KGHSH and CDR2 LQKENI. CDR3 protein: CASSPDSGEQFF. CDR3 bases: TGTGCCAGCTCACCGGACAGCGGAGAGCAGTTCTTC.

V usage is TRBV5-1 and J usage is TRBJ2-3, with 13 bases that match TRBD2. CDR3 length: 14 residues. With V trimmed by 5 bases and J by 5 bases, 2 bases remained unmatched. In germline, CDR1 is SGHRS, CDR2 YFSETQ. CDR3 protein: CASRLAGGRDTQYF. Here the CDR3 DNA reads TGCGCCAGCAGACTAGCGGGGGGGCGAGATACGCAGTATTTT.

This rearrangement joins TRBV2 to TRBJ1-4; maybe TRBD1 (6 bases). CDR1 SNHLY and CDR2 FYNNEI come from the germline V gene. The CDR3 loop spans 13 amino acids. V was cut by 9 bases and J by 5 bases, with 13 bases left in between. The CDR3 DNA reads TGTGCCAGAAGACAGGATGAGAATGAAAAACTGTTTTTT. Translated: CARRQDENEKLFF.

This chain connects TRBV28 to TRBJ1-6; 7 bases agree with TRBD1. CDR3 size: 15 residues. V dropped 5 bases and J dropped 7; count of bases not matched to a gene: 8. Germline V gives CDR1 MDHEN, CDR2 SYDVKM. The CDR3 loop reads CASSPSTGFNSPLHF. In nucleotides, the CDR3 is TGTGCCAGCAGTCCCTCGACAGGGTTCAATTCACCCCTCCACTTT.

The CDR3 here is CASSEKRGYSSYEQYF. CDR3 bases: TGTGCCAGCAGTGAAAAAAGGGGGTACAGCTCCTACGAGCAGTACTTC. J is TRBJ2-7 and V is TRBV6-1, with D possibly being TRBD1 (6 bases). Germline V gene sequence: CDR1 MNHNS, CDR2 SASEGT. The CDR3 is 16 residues long. The V end lost 2 bases, the J end lost 0 bases, and 14 bases lay between the germline ends.

The chain combines TRBV7-2 with TRBJ1-2, with D possibly matching TRBD1 (6 bases). The CDR3 consists of 16 residues. CDR1 is SGHTA and CDR2 is FQGNSA in the germline V gene. Trimming shortened V by 3 bases and J by 6 bases, and 20 bases separated the two germline ends. The CDR3 here is CASSFLRGGAGNGYTF. CDR3 DNA: TGTGCCAGCAGCTTCCTCCGGGGGGGGGCGGGAAATGGCTACACCTTC.

This rearrangement joins TRBV6-1 to TRBJ1-1; D gene uncertain. V lost 7 bases and J 4 bases, leaving 13 bases between the germline ends. The CDR3 is 13 residues long. CDR1 MNHNS and CDR2 SASEGT come from the germline V gene. The CDR3 protein is CASIRVGSTEAFF. The CDR3, as DNA: TGTGCCAGCATCCGTGTGGGGAGCACTGAAGCTTTCTTT.

A single count supports this clone. The rearrangement uses TRBV28 and TRBJ2-7; possibly TRBD1 for D (6 bases). Per germline, CDR1 MDHEN and CDR2 SYDVKM. Trimming took 3 bases from V and 2 from J, leaving 14 bases between them. This CDR3 is built from 15 residues. The CDR3 protein is CASSFRGMTAYEQYF. For the CDR3, the DNA is TGTGCCAGCAGTTTCAGGGGCATGACTGCCTACGAGCAGTACTTC.

V and J are TRBV6-5 and TRBJ2-5; no reliable D call. V was trimmed by 8 bases and J by 1 base, leaving 5 bases between them. Per the germline V gene, CDR1 is MNHEY and CDR2 is SVGAGI. The CDR3 is 11 amino acids. Written as DNA, the CDR3 is TGTGCCAGCTCCGGCCAAGAGACCCAGTACTTC. Translation gives CASSGQETQYF.

The J gene is TRBJ2-7, the V gene TRBV18, with D perhaps matching TRBD2 (6 bases). Per germline, CDR1 KGHSH and CDR2 LQKENI. Trimming shortened V by 1 base and J by 7 bases, and 17 bases separated the two germline ends. The CDR3 is 15 amino acids. The CDR3 coding sequence is TGTGCCAGCTCACCACGGGCGGGGATTGGTGAAGAGCAGTACTTC. The encoded protein is CASSPRAGIGEEQYF.

V and J are TRBV30 and TRBJ2-2; a weak D match, TRBD1 (5 bases). The germline CDR1 and CDR2 sequences are GTSNPN and SVGIG (reference sequence). Trimming removed 1 base from V and 3 bases from J, with 18 bases in between. This CDR3 is built from 17 residues. For the CDR3, the DNA is TGTGCCTGGAGTGCCCAGGACACCGCCCTAGACACCGGGGAGCTGTTTTTT. This gives the protein CAWSAQDTALDTGELFF.